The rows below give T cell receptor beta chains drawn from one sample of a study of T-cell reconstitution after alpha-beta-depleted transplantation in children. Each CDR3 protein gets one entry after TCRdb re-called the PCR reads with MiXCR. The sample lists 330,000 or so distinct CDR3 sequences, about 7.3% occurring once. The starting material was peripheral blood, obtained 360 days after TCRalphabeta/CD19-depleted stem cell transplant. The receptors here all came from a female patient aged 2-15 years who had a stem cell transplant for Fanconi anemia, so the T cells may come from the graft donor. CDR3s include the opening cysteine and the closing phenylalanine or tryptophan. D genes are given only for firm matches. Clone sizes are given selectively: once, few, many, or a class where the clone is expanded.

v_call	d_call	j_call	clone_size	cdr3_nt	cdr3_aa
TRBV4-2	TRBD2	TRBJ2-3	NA	TGTGCCAGCAGCCAGCGGGGGGCGGACACAGATACGCAGTATTTT	CASSQRGADTDTQYF
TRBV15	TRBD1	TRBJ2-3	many	TGTGCCACCAGCAGCGGGACAGGGCACACAGATACGCAGTATTTT	CATSSGTGHTDTQYF
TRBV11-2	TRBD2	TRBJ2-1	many	TGTGCCAGCAGCTTGGGGACTAGCGGGACCGCCTCTACCTACAATGAGCAGTTCTTC	CASSLGTSGTASTYNEQFF
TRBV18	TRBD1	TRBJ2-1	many	TGTGCCAGCGGCACAGGGGGCTATGAGCAGTTCTTC	CASGTGGYEQFF
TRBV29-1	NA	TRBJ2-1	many	TGCAGCGTCCATGACTGGAATGAGCAGTTCTTC	CSVHDWNEQFF
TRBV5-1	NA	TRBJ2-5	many	TGCGCCAGCAGCTTGATCTCGGGGCGAGAGACCCAGTACTTC	CASSLISGRETQYF
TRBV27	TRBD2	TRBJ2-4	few	TGTGCCAGCAAAGAACTAGCGGGGGGGCCCCACATTCAGTACTTC	CASKELAGGPHIQYF
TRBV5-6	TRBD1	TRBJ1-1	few	TGTGCCAGCAGCCCTCAGGGGACAGATCTTGAAGCTTTCTTT	CASSPQGTDLEAFF
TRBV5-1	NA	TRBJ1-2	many	TGCGCCAGCAGCGCGGGGCGCCCAAGTGGCTACACCTTC	CASSAGRPSGYTF
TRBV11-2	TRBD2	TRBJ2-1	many	TGTGCCAGCAGCCCACGGACTAGCGGGAGCCTTTTTTACAATGAGCAGTTCTTC	CASSPRTSGSLFYNEQFF
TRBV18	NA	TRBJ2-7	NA	TGTGCCAGCTCACCGTTCAATATCTATGGACAGTTGTTCTACGAGCAGTACTTC	CASSPFNIYGQLFYEQYF
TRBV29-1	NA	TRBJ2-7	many	TGCAGCGTCGAGGCCGAGGGCAAGTCCTACGAGCAGTACTTC	CSVEAEGKSYEQYF
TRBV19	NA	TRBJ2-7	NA	TGTGCCAGTAGTCCCCAAGGGGCGCCGAACGAGCAGTACTTC	CASSPQGAPNEQYF
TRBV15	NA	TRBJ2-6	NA	TGTGCCACCAGCAGGGATGTCGCCGTCTCTGGGGCCAACGTCCTGACTTTC	CATSRDVAVSGANVLTF
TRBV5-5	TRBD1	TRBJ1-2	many	TGTGCCAGCAGGCCGACCGGGACAGGGAGAGGCTACACCTTC	CASRPTGTGRGYTF
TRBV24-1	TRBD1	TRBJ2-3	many	TGTGCCACCAGTGATTTGCGGACAGGGGGAACAGATACGCAGTATTTT	CATSDLRTGGTDTQYF
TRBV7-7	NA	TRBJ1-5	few	TGTGCCAGCAGCTCCTCCGGGGGATGGAATCAGCCCCAGCATTTT	CASSSSGGWNQPQHF
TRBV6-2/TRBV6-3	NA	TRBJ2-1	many	TGTGCCAGCCTAGCCTACAATGAGCAGTTCTTC	CASLAYNEQFF
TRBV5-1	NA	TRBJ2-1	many	TGCGCCAGCAGCTTGGACGGACAGAAGCAGTTCTTC	CASSLDGQKQFF
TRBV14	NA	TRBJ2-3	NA	TGTGCCAGCAGCCAAGAAGGGGCCTGGAACACAGATACGCAGTATTTT	CASSQEGAWNTDTQYF
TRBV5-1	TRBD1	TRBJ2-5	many	TGCGCCAGCAGCTGGGGGACAGGGGAGACCCAGTACTTC	CASSWGTGETQYF
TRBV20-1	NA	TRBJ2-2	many	TGCAGTGCTAGAGATCGTGTCAGGGGAGTCACCGGGGAGCTGTTTTTT	CSARDRVRGVTGELFF
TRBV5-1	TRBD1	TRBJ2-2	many	TGCGCCAGCAGTCCCCGGACAGGAGGGAACACCGGGGAGCTGTTTTTT	CASSPRTGGNTGELFF
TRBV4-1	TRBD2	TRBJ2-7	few	TGCGCCAGCAGCCAAGGCCTGACTAGCGGGACCCCCGGGCAGTACTTC	CASSQGLTSGTPGQYF
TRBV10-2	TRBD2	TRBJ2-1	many	TGCGCCAGCTCGAGCGGGGGGGATTACAATGAGCAGTTCTTC	CASSSGGDYNEQFF
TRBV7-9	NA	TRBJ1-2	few	TGTGCCAGCAGCCCGAGTCGTGTGGGAGGCGGCTACACCTTC	CASSPSRVGGGYTF
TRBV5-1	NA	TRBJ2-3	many	TGCGCCAGCAGCTTGGTAGGGCAGGATACGCAGTATTTT	CASSLVGQDTQYF
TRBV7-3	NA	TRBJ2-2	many	TGTGCCAGCAGCTTACAACCGGGGCGCATCTACGGGGAGCTGTTTTTT	CASSLQPGRIYGELFF
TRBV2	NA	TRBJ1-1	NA	TGTGCCAGCCTACTCGGACACACTGAAGCTTTCTTT	CASLLGHTEAFF
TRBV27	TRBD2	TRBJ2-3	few	TGTGCCAGCAGTTTATCAGCGGGGGCCACAGATACGCAGTATTTT	CASSLSAGATDTQYF
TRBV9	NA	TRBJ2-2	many	TGTGCCAGCAGCGCCTCCTCGGCCGGGGAGCTGTTTTTT	CASSASSAGELFF
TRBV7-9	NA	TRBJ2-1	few	TGTGCCAGCAGCTTAACCCCTTGGCCTGAGCAGTTCTTC	CASSLTPWPEQFF
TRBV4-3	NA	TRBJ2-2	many	TGCGCCAGCAGCCCCCGAGCGGCGAACACCGGGGAGCTGTTTTTT	CASSPRAANTGELFF
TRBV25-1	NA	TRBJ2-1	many	TGTGCCAGCACGGGGTGGAATGAGCAGTTCTTC	CASTGWNEQFF
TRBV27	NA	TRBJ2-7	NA	TGTGCCAGCAGTCCCTTGTCCAGCTCCTACGAGCAGTACTTC	CASSPLSSSYEQYF
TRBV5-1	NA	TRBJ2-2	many	TGCGCCAGCTCGACCCCGCCCGGGCGGAGCGGGGAGCTGTTTTTT	CASSTPPGRSGELFF
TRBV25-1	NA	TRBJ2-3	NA	TGTGCCAGCAGTCCATCCATCGCGGGGAGCACAGATACGCAGTATTTT	CASSPSIAGSTDTQYF
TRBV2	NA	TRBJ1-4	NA	TGTGCCAGCAGTAAGGGACCATCAACTAATGAAAAACTGTTTTTT	CASSKGPSTNEKLFF
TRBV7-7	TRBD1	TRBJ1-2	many	TGTGCCAGCAGCTTAGAGGAGGGGGCAAGGGCTGGCTACACCTTC	CASSLEEGARAGYTF
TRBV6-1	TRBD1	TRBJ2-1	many	TGTGCCAGCAGTCCCCTTAGGAAAAGGGGGCCCTACAATGAGCAGTTCTTC	CASSPLRKRGPYNEQFF
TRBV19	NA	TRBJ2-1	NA	TGTGCCAGTAGGGATTTGGGACTCAGAGTCGGGTTCTTC	CASRDLGLRVGFF